These T cell receptor beta chains were read from a single sample in a study of T cell repertoires in ileal Crohn's disease. Sequencing was performed with immunoSEQ multiplex PCR; in TCRdb, only in-frame clones are kept and a portion is missing. The sample shows approximately 6,300 clones, roughly 80% of them seen only once. The sample was ileal tissue. These receptors were obtained from an adult with Crohn's disease. Both conserved end residues are part of each CDR3. The D gene is left open where the match is weak. Expanded clones get a size class; other rows say once, few or many, or leave the size out.

v_call	j_call	clone_size	d_call	cdr3_nt	cdr3_aa
TRBV7-6	TRBJ2-7	few	TRBD2	TGTGCCAGCAGCTTAGGCGCTAGCGGCTACGAGCAGTACTTC	CASSLGASGYEQYF
TRBV7-9	TRBJ1-2	.	.	TGTGCCAGCAGCCCCGGGACACCCCGGGTTAACTATGGCTACACCTTC	CASSPGTPRVNYGYTF
TRBV14	TRBJ1-5	.	.	TGTGCCAGCTCACTTGGGGGGTCCGGGCCCCAGCATTTT	CASSLGGSGPQHF
TRBV7-2	TRBJ1-2	.	TRBD1	TGTGCCAGCAGCTTAGGACAGGGGATGGGAGGCGTCTACACCTTC	CASSLGQGMGGVYTF
TRBV30	TRBJ2-1	.	TRBD2	TGTGCCTGGAGTGCGGCTAGCGGGTACAATGAGCAGTTCTTC	CAWSAASGYNEQFF
TRBV29-1	TRBJ2-3	.	TRBD2	TGCAGCGACCTAGCGGGAGGAACAGATACGCAGTATTTT	CSDLAGGTDTQYF
TRBV19	TRBJ2-7	.	.	TGTGCCAGTAGTATAAATTTTCAGGCAGGGGCCTCCTACGAGCAGTACTTC	CASSINFQAGASYEQYF
TRBV28	TRBJ1-3	.	TRBD1	TGTGCCAGCAGAGACAGGGACTCTGGAAACACCATATATTTT	CASRDRDSGNTIYF
TRBV7-9	TRBJ2-1	.	.	TGTGCCAGCAGCCCCCCGCTGGGACACACCTACAATGAGCAGTTCTTC	CASSPPLGHTYNEQFF
TRBV28	TRBJ2-3	.	.	TGTGCCAGCAGTTTTTCCGGGACTTCTCAAGAGAATACGCAGTATTTT	CASSFSGTSQENTQYF
TRBV10-3	TRBJ1-2	.	TRBD1	TGTGCCATCAGTGAGTCGCTCCTGACAGGGGAAGATGGCTACACCTTC	CAISESLLTGEDGYTF
TRBV5-1	TRBJ2-1	.	.	TGCGCCAGCAGCTTGGCCCTCGTTACAGGTGATGAGCAGTTCTTC	CASSLALVTGDEQFF
TRBV12-5	TRBJ2-1	.	.	TGTGCTAGTGGTTTGCACGGTAATGAGCAGTTCTTC	CASGLHGNEQFF
TRBV2	TRBJ2-1	.	.	TGTGCCAGCAGTGACTGGGTAGTAGGGGCTGAGCAGTTCTTC	CASSDWVVGAEQFF
TRBV15	TRBJ1-4	.	TRBD1	TGTGCCACCAGCAGGAATCCGGGACAGGGCCATGAAAAACTGTTTTTT	CATSRNPGQGHEKLFF
TRBV5-6	TRBJ2-7	once	.	TGTGCCAGCAGCTTGAGGACTCTCATGACCTACGAGCAGTACTTC	CASSLRTLMTYEQYF
TRBV4-2	TRBJ2-1	.	TRBD2	TGTGCCAGCAGCCAAGTGGGCAGCGGGGCGCCCAATGAGCAGTTCTTC	CASSQVGSGAPNEQFF
TRBV2	TRBJ2-7	.	TRBD2	TGTGCCACCCGACTAGCGGATAGCTACGAGCAGTACTTC	CATRLADSYEQYF
TRBV18	TRBJ2-7	.	.	TGTGCCAGCTCACCAAGCGGAATGGGAGAGCAGTACTTC	CASSPSGMGEQYF
TRBV29-1	TRBJ1-1	.	.	TGCAGCGTGAAAACAGGGTTCGGCACTGAAGCTTTCTTT	CSVKTGFGTEAFF
TRBV5-1	TRBJ2-2	few	.	TGCGCCAGCAGCTTGAGCGGAGATCCAACCGGGGAGCTGTTTTTT	CASSLSGDPTGELFF
TRBV4-2	TRBJ2-7	.	.	TGTGCCAGCAGCCAAGCTTCAGAAACCTACGAGCAGTACTTC	CASSQASETYEQYF
TRBV11-2	TRBJ1-4	few	.	TGTGCCAGCAGCCCAGGAGGCGGAAAACTGTTTTTT	CASSPGGGKLFF
TRBV16	TRBJ2-3	.	.	TGTGCCAGCAGTCCGAGCACAGATACGCAGTATTTT	CASSPSTDTQYF
TRBV4-1	TRBJ1-5	.	TRBD1	TGCGCCAGCAGCCAAGATGGCGGACAGGGTTTCAGTCAGCCCCAGCATTTT	CASSQDGGQGFSQPQHF
TRBV27	TRBJ1-1	.	.	TGTGCCAGCACCTCCGCAGGGGTAGGGAACACTGAAGCTTTCTTT	CASTSAGVGNTEAFF
TRBV27	TRBJ1-2	.	.	TGTGCCAGCAGTCCCGATACCGGCAGGGTGTTGAATGGCTACACCTTC	CASSPDTGRVLNGYTF
TRBV7-9	TRBJ1-2	once	.	TGTGCCAGCAGCTTAGAACAGGCAACCTATGGCTACACCTTC	CASSLEQATYGYTF
TRBV4-1	TRBJ2-1	.	.	TGCGCCAGCAGCCCCAAAATCGAGACTCAGTACTCCTACAATGAGCAGTTCTTC	CASSPKIETQYSYNEQFF
TRBV21-1	TRBJ2-7	large	.	TGTGCCAGCAGCCTAGGACATTGGTCCTACGAGCAGTACTTC	CASSLGHWSYEQYF
TRBV9	TRBJ1-1	.	.	TGTGCCAGCAGCGTAGGAGTGTTGCCCCGAGCTTTCTTT	CASSVGVLPRAFF
TRBV9	TRBJ1-1	.	.	TGTGCCAGCAGCGTAGACCCGAGGAACACTGAAGCTTTCTTT	CASSVDPRNTEAFF
TRBV28	TRBJ2-2	.	.	TGTGCCAGCAGTTTATTTGGCAGGGAAGGGACCGGGGAGCTGTTTTTT	CASSLFGREGTGELFF
TRBV5-4	TRBJ2-4	.	.	TGTGCCAGCAGCTTTTATGGGCGCTCAGCCAAAAACATTCAGTACTTC	CASSFYGRSAKNIQYF
TRBV9	TRBJ2-3	.	TRBD2	TGTGCCAGCAGCCCATACTCGGGGGGGCTTAGTGCAGATACGCAGTATTTT	CASSPYSGGLSADTQYF
TRBV4-3	TRBJ2-2	.	.	TGCGCCAGCAGCCAGATAACAGGGAGGGACACCGGGGAGCTGTTTTTT	CASSQITGRDTGELFF
TRBV6-5	TRBJ2-1	medium-sized	TRBD2	TGTGCCGGAGGCAGCGGGAGGGCCTTGGGTAATGAGCAGTTCTTC	CAGGSGRALGNEQFF